Listed here are 28 T cell receptor beta chains from one sample, sequenced in a study of siplizumab effects on memory and regulatory T cells. This table comes from immunoSEQ multiplex PCR, and its TCRdb copy is limited to in-frame clones, with some not included. The table includes around 100,000 clones, about 91% detected once. The sequencing input was CD4+ T cells sorted from blood. These receptors originate from a human donor in good health.

The chain recombines TRBV7-7 with TRBJ2-7; no clear D gene. V lost 4 bases to trimming and J lost 6 bases, with 13 bases between them. The germline V gene has CDR1 SSHAT and CDR2 FNYEAQ (reference sequence). This CDR3 has 13 residues. DNA of the CDR3: TGTGCCAGCAGCTCCCCGCCATCCCCCGAGCAGTACTTC. The encoded protein is CASSSPPSPEQYF.

V usage is TRBV7-9 and J usage is TRBJ2-1; 7 nucleotides match TRBD1. The length of the CDR3 is 14 residues. Trimming took 5 bases from V and 4 from J; bases not matched to a gene: 5. Germline V gene data show CDR1 as SEHNR and CDR2 as FQNEAQ (reference sequence). CDR3 sequence (DNA): TGTGCCAGCAGCCATGGGGACAGTTACAATGAGCAGTTCTTC. It is translated as CASSHGDSYNEQFF.

The chain couples TRBV5-6 to TRBJ2-7; D call uncertain. The CDR3 covers 14 residues. The germline CDR1 and CDR2 sequences are SGHDT and YYEEEE. The V end lost 7 bases, the J end lost 1 base, and 15 bases lay between the germline ends. The CDR3 loop reads CASESLGNSYEQYF. DNA of the CDR3: TGTGCCAGCGAGAGTTTAGGGAATTCCTACGAGCAGTACTTC.

V and J are TRBV4-1 and TRBJ2-1; 10 bases match TRBD2. The trim removed 0 bases at V and 4 bases at J, leaving 3 bases unmatched. CDR1 is MGHRA, CDR2 YSYEKL, per germline. This CDR3 has 16 amino acids. CDR3 protein: CASSQERTSGYNEQFF. CDR3 DNA: TGCGCCAGCAGCCAAGAACGGACTAGCGGATACAATGAGCAGTTCTTC.

The V call is TRBV2, the J call TRBJ2-3, with TRBD2 identical over 7 bases. The CDR3 is 14 residues long. The V gene end was trimmed by 6 bases and the J gene end by 3 bases; junction bases not matched to a gene: 6. CDR1 is SNHLY and CDR2 is FYNNEI in the germline V gene. The CDR3: CASRDGTITDTQYF. CDR3 sequence (DNA): TGTGCCAGCAGGGACGGGACTATAACAGATACGCAGTATTTT.

The chain is built from TRBV7-6 and TRBJ2-7; no firm D call. Germline-derived CDR1 and CDR2 are SGHVS and FNYEAQ. The CDR3 runs to 17 residues. Trimming pared 1 base from V and 0 bases from J, leaving 16 bases between. This CDR3 reads CASSLVPPTPSSYEQYF. The CDR3 coding sequence is TGTGCCAGCAGCTTAGTTCCGCCGACTCCGAGCTCCTACGAGCAGTACTTC.

The V and J genes are TRBV7-2 and TRBJ2-3; 7 bases align to TRBD2. There are 14 residues in the CDR3. Germline V CDR1 and CDR2: SGHTA, FQGNSA. With 1 base clipped from V and 3 bases from J, the junction kept 1 base outside the gene matches. CDR3 protein: CASSLGLATDTQYF. CDR3 nucleotides: TGTGCCAGCAGCTTAGGACTAGCAACAGATACGCAGTATTTT.

The chain is built from TRBV19 and TRBJ1-1; 9 bases fit TRBD1. With V trimmed by 0 bases and J by 6 bases, 5 bases remained unmatched. Germline lookup yields CDR1 LNHDA and CDR2 SQIVND (reference sequence). The CDR3 is made up of 15 amino acids. The CDR3 spells CASSIETGGGSEAFF. CDR3 nucleotide sequence: TGTGCCAGTAGTATAGAAACAGGGGGCGGGTCTGAAGCTTTCTTT.

The chain is built from TRBV11-2 and TRBJ2-3; 8 bases match TRBD2. The CDR3 length is 16 residues. With V trimmed by 0 bases and J by 2 bases, 4 bases remained unmatched. The V gene's germline CDR1 is SGHAT and CDR2 FQNNGV. CDR3 DNA: TGTGCCAGCAGCTTAGATAGCGGGGACCCCACAGATACGCAGTATTTT. It encodes CASSLDSGDPTDTQYF. The entire variable domain, with the rest obtained from reference TRBV11-2 and TRBJ2-3, is as follows: EAGVAQSPRYKIIEKRQSVAFWCNPISGHATLYWYQQILGQGPKLLIQFQNNGVVDDSQLPKDRFSAERLKGVDSTLKIQPAKLEDSAVYLCASSLDSGDPTDTQYFGPGTRLTVL.

V and J are TRBV4-3 and TRBJ2-3; 10 positions agree with TRBD2. J was trimmed by 4 bases and V by 0 bases; bases with no gene match: 7. The V gene's germline CDR1 is LGHNA and CDR2 YSLEER. The CDR3 has 17 residues. The CDR3 protein is CASSQDLSSGGSDTQYF. In nucleotides, the CDR3 is TGCGCCAGCAGCCAAGATTTGTCTAGCGGGGGTTCAGATACGCAGTATTTT.

There are a few counts of this clone. The V gene is TRBV4-3, the J gene TRBJ1-1; TRBD1 agrees at 9 bases. The length of the CDR3 is 15 residues. Trimming at V came to 3 bases and at J to 6 bases, leaving 8 bases not matched to a gene. Germline lookup yields CDR1 LGHNA and CDR2 YSLEER. This CDR3 is CASSHSGQGASEAFF. CDR3 DNA sequence: TGCGCCAGCAGCCACTCGGGACAGGGAGCCTCTGAAGCTTTCTTT.

The chain combines TRBV21-1 with TRBJ1-1; TRBD1 is taken as the D call from the table, unchecked against the DNA. TRBV21-1 is a known pseudogene. The CDR3 is made up of 17 amino acids. Here the CDR3 reads CASSKITEGTGVMEAFF. Written as DNA, the CDR3 is TGTGCCAGCAGCAAGATTACGGAGGGTACAGGGGTGATGGAAGCTTTCTTT.

This rearrangement joins TRBV19 to TRBJ1-5; D remains ambiguous. CDR1 and CDR2 from the germline V gene are LNHDA and SQIVND (reference sequence). Trimming stripped 5 bases from V and 4 bases from J, with 6 bases between. The CDR3 runs to 12 residues. The CDR3 reads CASSDLNQPQHF. The CDR3 nucleotides are TGTGCCAGTAGTGATCTTAATCAGCCCCAGCATTTT.

The chain has TRBV7-2 and TRBJ2-7; D remains ambiguous. Germline CDR1 SGHTA, CDR2 FQGNSA. The CDR3 runs to 12 residues. The V gene lost 2 bases and the J gene lost 4 bases, with 6 bases spanning the gap. CDR3 coding DNA: TGTGCCAGCAGCTTACTTAGGTACGAGCAGTACTTC. Its protein is CASSLLRYEQYF.

The chain links TRBV6-6 to TRBJ1-5; 9 bases are a match to TRBD1. CDR3 length: 15 amino acids. CDR1 is MNHNY, CDR2 SVGAGI, per germline (reference sequence). Losses at the gene ends were 6 bases for V and 7 bases for J; bases not matched to a gene: 10. The CDR3 reads CASRRTGGAGQPQHF. For the CDR3, the DNA is TGTGCCAGCAGAAGAACAGGGGGCGCAGGGCAGCCCCAGCATTTT.

V and J are TRBV6-1 and TRBJ2-7; D possibly corresponds to TRBD2 (5 bases). Trimming removed 8 bases at V and 9 bases at J, with 17 bases between. This CDR3 contains 12 residues. Germline V CDR1 and CDR2: MNHNS, SASEGT. The CDR3 DNA is TGTGCCAGCGGAGGCCCGATCTTGGGGCAGTACTTC. The encoded protein is CASGGPILGQYF.

This chain connects TRBV28 to TRBJ2-1; D perhaps matches TRBD2 (6 bases). The V end was cut by 2 bases, the J end by 0 bases, with 11 bases between. Germline V gene lookup returns CDR1 MDHEN and CDR2 SYDVKM. The CDR3 runs 16 residues. The CDR3 DNA reads TGTGCCAGCAGTTTAGTCGGCGGGGCCTCCTACAATGAGCAGTTCTTC. Protein: CASSLVGGASYNEQFF.

This chain uses TRBV5-1 with TRBJ1-3; D perhaps matches TRBD1 (6 bases). The germline V and J ends were trimmed by 3 bases and 4 bases, with 11 bases remaining between them. The CDR3 has 14 amino acids. CDR1 is SGHRS, CDR2 YFSETQ, per germline. The CDR3 loop reads CASSSGAPGNTIYF. Written as DNA, the CDR3 is TGCGCCAGCAGCTCAGGGGCGCCCGGAAACACCATATATTTT.

CDR3 DNA: TGTGCCAGTAGTACTCGACAGGGGCAAAGCCAGCCCCAGCATTTT. It yields the protein CASSTRQGQSQPQHF. The chain uses TRBV19 and TRBJ1-5; 8 bases are shared with TRBD1. The CDR3 covers 15 residues. V shed 4 bases, J shed 7 bases, and the junction held 9 bases outside the gene matches. Germline V gives CDR1 LNHDA, CDR2 SQIVND (reference sequence). The full variable domain, rest sourced from reference TRBV19 and TRBJ1-5, is DGGITQSPKYLFRKEGQNVTLSCEQNLNHDAMYWYRQDPGQGLRLIYYSQIVNDFQKGDIAEGYSVSREKKESFPLTVTSAQKNPTAFYLCASSTRQGQSQPQHFGDGTRLSIL.

The V call is TRBV5-4, the J call TRBJ2-7, with 8 bases identical to TRBD1. This CDR3 has 15 amino acids. Germline V gene sequence: CDR1 SGHNT, CDR2 YYREEE (reference sequence). J gave up 3 bases and V 0 bases, and 5 bases lay outside the gene matches. The CDR3 here is CASSLGTGIVYEQYF. CDR3 nucleotides: TGTGCCAGCAGCTTGGGGACAGGGATCGTCTACGAGCAGTACTTC.

V gene TRBV10-3 combines with J gene TRBJ2-5; D is unclear. CDR1 is ENHRY and CDR2 is SYGVKD in the germline V gene. Trimming shortened V by 2 bases and J by 1 base, and 5 bases separated the two germline ends. CDR3 size: 13 residues. The CDR3 bases are TGTGCCATCAGTGAGACCAGCCAAGAGACCCAGTACTTC. Translating it yields CAISETSQETQYF.

The chain couples TRBV28 to TRBJ2-2, with TRBD1 matching 7 bases. The CDR3 loop spans 15 amino acids. Germline loops: CDR1 MDHEN, CDR2 SYDVKM. After removal of 5 bases from V and 2 bases from J, the junction contained 5 bases not matched to a gene. DNA of the CDR3: TGTGCCAGCAGTCCCGGGACAGTAAACACCGGGGAGCTGTTTTTT. This encodes CASSPGTVNTGELFF.

V is TRBV7-9 and J is TRBJ2-7, with D hard to call. V lost 5 bases to trimming and J lost 4 bases, with 12 bases between them. Germline V gene lookup returns CDR1 SEHNR and CDR2 FQNEAQ (reference sequence). This CDR3 comprises 13 residues. The CDR3 is CASSTYTGYEQYF. DNA for the CDR3: TGTGCCAGCAGCACATATACTGGGTACGAGCAGTACTTC.

V gene TRBV5-1 combines with J gene TRBJ2-3; D remains ambiguous. The germline CDR1 and CDR2 sequences are SGHRS and YFSETQ. With 2 bases removed from V and 6 bases from J, the gap between germline ends came to 4 bases. The CDR3 is made up of 11 amino acids. CDR3 region: CASSFPDTQYF. CDR3 sequence (DNA): TGCGCCAGCAGCTTTCCGGATACGCAGTATTTT.

This chain connects TRBV7-2 to TRBJ2-1, with D perhaps TRBD2 (7 bases). The CDR3 spans 15 residues. V lost 6 bases and J 2 bases, leaving 14 bases between the germline ends. From germline, CDR1 is SGHTA and CDR2 FQGNSA. The CDR3 DNA follows: TGTGCCAGCAGTAGAGGGGGGGCCACCTACAATGAGCAGTTCTTC. Protein sequence: CASSRGGATYNEQFF.

J is TRBJ2-5 and V is TRBV9, with 10 nucleotides matching TRBD2. From germline, CDR1 is SGDLS and CDR2 YYNGEE. The CDR3 is made up of 16 amino acids. The junction had 3 bases not matched to a gene; V was cut back by 0 bases and J by 1 base. This CDR3 is CASSVGASGGQETQYF. DNA of the CDR3: TGTGCCAGCAGCGTAGGAGCTAGCGGGGGCCAAGAGACCCAGTACTTC.

The chain recombines TRBV6-1 with TRBJ2-7; D is unclear. The CDR3 contains 13 residues. Germline V CDR1 and CDR2: MNHNS, SASEGT. Trimming removed 1 base from V and 4 bases from J, with 8 bases in between. This CDR3 is CASSEEVGYEQYF. The CDR3 region has the DNA TGTGCCAGCAGTGAAGAAGTGGGGTACGAGCAGTACTTC.

The chain is built from TRBV6-5 and TRBJ2-3, with D tentatively TRBD2 (6 bases). Between the trimmed V and J ends, which lost 7 bases and 4 bases, there was a span of 15 bases. Germline V CDR1 and CDR2: MNHEY, SVGAGI. This CDR3 is built from 14 residues. CDR3 coding DNA: TGTGCCAGCAAAGTTCACGGGGGAGCAGATACGCAGTATTTT. It specifies CASKVHGGADTQYF.